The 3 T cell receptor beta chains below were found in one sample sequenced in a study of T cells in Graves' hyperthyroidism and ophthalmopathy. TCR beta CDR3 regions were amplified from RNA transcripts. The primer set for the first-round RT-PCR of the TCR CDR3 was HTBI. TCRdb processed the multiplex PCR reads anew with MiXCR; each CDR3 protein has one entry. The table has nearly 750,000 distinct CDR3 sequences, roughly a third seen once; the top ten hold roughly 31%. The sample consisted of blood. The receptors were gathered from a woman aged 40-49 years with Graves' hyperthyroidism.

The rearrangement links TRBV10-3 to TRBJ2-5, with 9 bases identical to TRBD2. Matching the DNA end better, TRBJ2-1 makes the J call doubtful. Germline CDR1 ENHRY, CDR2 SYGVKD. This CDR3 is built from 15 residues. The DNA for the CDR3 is TGTGCCATCAGTGGCGGGACTAGCCCCTACAATGAGCAGTTCTTC. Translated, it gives CAISGGTSPYNEQFF.

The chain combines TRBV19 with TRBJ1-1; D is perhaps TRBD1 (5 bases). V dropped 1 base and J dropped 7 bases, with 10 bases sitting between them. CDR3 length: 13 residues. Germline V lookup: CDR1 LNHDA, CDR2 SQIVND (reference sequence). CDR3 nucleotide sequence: TGTGCCAGTAGTATAGGGACGGGGGGTGAAGCTTTCTTT. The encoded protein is CASSIGTGGEAFF.

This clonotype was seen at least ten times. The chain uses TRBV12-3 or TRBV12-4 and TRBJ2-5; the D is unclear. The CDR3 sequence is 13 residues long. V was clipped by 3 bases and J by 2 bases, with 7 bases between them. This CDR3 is CASSLIRQETQYF. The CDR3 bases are TGTGCCAGCAGTTTGATTAGGCAAGAGACCCAGTACTTC.